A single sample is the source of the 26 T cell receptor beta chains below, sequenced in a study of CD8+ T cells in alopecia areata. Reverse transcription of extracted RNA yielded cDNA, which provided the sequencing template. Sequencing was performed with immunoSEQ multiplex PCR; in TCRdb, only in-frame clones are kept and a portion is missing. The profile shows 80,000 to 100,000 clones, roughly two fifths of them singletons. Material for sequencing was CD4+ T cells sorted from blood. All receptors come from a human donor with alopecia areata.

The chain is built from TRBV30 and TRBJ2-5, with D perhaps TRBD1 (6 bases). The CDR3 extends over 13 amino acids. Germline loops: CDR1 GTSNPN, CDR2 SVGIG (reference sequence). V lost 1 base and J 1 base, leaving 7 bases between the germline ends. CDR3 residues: CAWSEDSQETQYF. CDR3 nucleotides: TGTGCCTGGAGTGAGGACAGCCAAGAGACCCAGTACTTC.

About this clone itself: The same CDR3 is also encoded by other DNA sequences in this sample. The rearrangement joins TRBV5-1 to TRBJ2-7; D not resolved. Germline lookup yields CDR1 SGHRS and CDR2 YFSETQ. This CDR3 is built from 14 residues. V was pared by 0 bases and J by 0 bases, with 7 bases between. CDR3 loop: CASSLAGDSYEQYF. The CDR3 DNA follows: TGCGCCAGCAGCTTGGCCGGAGACTCCTACGAGCAGTACTTC.

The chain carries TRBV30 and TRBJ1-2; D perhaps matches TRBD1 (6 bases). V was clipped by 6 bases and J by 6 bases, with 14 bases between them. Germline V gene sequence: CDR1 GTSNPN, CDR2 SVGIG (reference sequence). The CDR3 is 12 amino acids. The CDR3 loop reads CACYRVGNGYTF. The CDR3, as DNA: TGTGCCTGTTACAGGGTCGGTAATGGCTACACCTTC.

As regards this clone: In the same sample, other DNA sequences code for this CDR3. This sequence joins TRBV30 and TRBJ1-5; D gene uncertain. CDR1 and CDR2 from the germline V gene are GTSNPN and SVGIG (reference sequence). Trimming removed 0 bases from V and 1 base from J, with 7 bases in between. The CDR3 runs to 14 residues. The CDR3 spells CAWSVLDSNQPQHF. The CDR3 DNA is TGTGCCTGGAGTGTATTGGACAGCAATCAGCCCCAGCATTTT.

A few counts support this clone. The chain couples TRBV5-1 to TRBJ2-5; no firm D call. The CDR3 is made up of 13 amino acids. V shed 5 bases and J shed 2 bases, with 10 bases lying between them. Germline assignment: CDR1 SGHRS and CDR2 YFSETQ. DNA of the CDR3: TGCGCCAGCAGTCGAGAGCTTCAAGAGACCCAGTACTTC. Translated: CASSRELQETQYF.

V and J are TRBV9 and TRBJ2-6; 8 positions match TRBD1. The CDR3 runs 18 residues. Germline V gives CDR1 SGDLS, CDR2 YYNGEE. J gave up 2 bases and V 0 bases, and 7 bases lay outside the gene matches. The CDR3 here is CASSVGTGGVAGANVLTF. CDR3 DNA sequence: TGTGCCAGCAGCGTAGGCACAGGGGGAGTTGCTGGGGCCAACGTCCTGACTTTC.

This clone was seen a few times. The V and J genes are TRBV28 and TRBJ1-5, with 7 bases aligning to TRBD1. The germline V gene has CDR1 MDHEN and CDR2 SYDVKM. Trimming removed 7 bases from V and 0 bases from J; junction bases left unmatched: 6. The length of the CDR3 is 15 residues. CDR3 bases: TGTGCCAGCAATTCAGGGGGGGATAGCAATCAGCCCCAGCATTTT. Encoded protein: CASNSGGDSNQPQHF.

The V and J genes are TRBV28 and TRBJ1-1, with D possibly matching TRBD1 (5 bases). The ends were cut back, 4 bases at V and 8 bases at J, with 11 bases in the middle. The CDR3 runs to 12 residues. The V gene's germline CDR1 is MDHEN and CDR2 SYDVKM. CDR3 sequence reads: CASSSPTEEAFF. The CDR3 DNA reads TGTGCCAGCAGTTCCCCGACAGAGGAAGCTTTCTTT.

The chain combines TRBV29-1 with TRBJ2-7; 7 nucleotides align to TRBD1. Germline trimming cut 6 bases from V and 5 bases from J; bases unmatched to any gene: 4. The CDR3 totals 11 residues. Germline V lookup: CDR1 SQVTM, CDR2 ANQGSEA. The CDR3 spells CSVDGTDEQYF. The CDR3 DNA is TGCAGCGTCGACGGGACAGACGAGCAGTACTTC.

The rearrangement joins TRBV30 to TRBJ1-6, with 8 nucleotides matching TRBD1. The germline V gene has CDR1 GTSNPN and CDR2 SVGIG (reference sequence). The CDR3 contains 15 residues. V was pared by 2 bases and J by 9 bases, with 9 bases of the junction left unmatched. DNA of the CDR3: TGTGCCTGGAGTCCTCGACAGGGGAGAAGTTCACCCCTCCACTTT. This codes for CAWSPRQGRSSPLHF.

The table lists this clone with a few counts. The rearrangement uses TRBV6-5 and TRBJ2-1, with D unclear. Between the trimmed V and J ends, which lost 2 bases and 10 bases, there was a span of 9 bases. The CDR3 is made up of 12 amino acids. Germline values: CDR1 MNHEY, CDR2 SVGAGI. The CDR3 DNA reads TGTGCCAGCAGTTACCCTAAAGGGGAGCAGTTCTTC. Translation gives CASSYPKGEQFF.

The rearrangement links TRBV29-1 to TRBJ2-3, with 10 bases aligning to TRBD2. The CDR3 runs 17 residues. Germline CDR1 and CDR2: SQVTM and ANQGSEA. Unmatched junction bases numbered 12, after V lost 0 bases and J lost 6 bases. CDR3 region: CSVEDGRLAGAWDTQYF. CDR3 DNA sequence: TGCAGCGTTGAAGATGGGAGGCTAGCGGGAGCATGGGATACGCAGTATTTT.

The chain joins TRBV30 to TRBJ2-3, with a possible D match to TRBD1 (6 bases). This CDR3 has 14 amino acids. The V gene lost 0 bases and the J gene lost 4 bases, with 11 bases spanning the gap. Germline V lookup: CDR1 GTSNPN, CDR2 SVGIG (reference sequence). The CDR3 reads CAWSVTGRSDTQYF. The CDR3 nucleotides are TGTGCCTGGAGTGTAACAGGGCGGTCAGATACGCAGTATTTT.

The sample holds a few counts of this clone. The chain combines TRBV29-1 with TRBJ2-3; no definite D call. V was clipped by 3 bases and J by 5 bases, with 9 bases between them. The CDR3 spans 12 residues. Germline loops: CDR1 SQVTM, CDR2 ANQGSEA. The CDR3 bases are TGCAGCGTTGAGGGTACCCTAGATACGCAGTATTTT. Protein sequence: CSVEGTLDTQYF.

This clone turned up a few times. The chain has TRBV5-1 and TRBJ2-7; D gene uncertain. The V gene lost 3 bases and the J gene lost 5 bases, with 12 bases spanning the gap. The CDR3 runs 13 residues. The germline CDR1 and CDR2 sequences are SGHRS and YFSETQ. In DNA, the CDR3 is TGCGCCAGCAGCTCCATGACGATCCACGAGCAGTACTTC. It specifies CASSSMTIHEQYF.

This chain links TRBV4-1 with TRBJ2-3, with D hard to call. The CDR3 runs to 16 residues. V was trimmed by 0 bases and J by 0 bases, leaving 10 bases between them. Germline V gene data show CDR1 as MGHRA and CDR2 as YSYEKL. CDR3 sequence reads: CASSQDPAPSTDTQYF. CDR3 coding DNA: TGCGCCAGCAGCCAAGATCCAGCGCCTAGCACAGATACGCAGTATTTT.

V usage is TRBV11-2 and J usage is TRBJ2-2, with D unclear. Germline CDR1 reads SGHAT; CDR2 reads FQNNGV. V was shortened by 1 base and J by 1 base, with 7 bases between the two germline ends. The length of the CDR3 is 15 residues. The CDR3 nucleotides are TGTGCCAGCAGCTTAGGTGTGGTGAACACCGGGGAGCTGTTTTTT. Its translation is CASSLGVVNTGELFF.

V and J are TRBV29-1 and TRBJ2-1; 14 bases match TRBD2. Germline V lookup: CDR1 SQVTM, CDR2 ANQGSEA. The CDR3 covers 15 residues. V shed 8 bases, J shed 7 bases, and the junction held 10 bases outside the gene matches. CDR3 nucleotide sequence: TGCAGCTTGACTAGCGGGAGGGCTTCGAGGAATGAGCAGTTCTTC. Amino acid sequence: CSLTSGRASRNEQFF.

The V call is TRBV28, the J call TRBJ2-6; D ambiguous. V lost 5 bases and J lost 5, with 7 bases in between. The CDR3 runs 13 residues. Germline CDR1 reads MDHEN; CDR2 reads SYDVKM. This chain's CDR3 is CASSPRRANVLTF. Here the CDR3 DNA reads TGTGCCAGCAGTCCCCGTAGGGCCAACGTCCTGACTTTC.

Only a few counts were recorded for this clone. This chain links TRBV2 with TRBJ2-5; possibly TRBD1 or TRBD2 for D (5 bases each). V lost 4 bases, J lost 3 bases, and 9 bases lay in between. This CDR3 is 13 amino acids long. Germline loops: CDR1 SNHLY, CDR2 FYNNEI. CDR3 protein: CASSVQGEETQYF. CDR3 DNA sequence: TGTGCCAGCAGTGTGCAGGGAGAAGAGACCCAGTACTTC.

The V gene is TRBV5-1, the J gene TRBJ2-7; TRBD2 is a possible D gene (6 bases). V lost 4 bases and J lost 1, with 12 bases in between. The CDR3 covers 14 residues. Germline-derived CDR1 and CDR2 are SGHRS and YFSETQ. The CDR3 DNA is TGCGCCAGCAGCCCCCTAGCGAGTTCCTACGAGCAGTACTTC. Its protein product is CASSPLASSYEQYF.

The CDR3 loop is CASSLVRGQETQYF. CDR3 coding DNA: TGTGCCAGCAGCTTAGTGCGGGGGCAGGAGACCCAGTACTTC. The chain links TRBV7-2 to TRBJ2-5, with a possible D match to TRBD2 (7 bases). The CDR3 length is 14 residues. Trimming removed 1 base from V and 5 bases from J, with 11 bases in between. In germline, CDR1 is SGHTA, CDR2 FQGNSA.

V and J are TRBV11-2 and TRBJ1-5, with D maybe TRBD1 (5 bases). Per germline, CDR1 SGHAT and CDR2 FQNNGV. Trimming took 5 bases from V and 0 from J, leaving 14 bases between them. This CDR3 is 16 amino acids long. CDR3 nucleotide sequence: TGTGCCAGCAGCGGAGGGGCCAGAAATAGCAATCAGCCCCAGCATTTT. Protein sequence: CASSGGARNSNQPQHF.

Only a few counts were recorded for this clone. The CDR3 DNA follows: TGTGCCAGCAGCAGCATCTATGAGCAGTTCTTC. It yields the protein CASSSIYEQFF. The chain recombines TRBV11-2 with TRBJ2-1; D remains unclear. The V end lost 5 bases, the J end lost 8 bases, and 7 bases lay between the germline ends. This CDR3 spans 11 amino acids. CDR1 and CDR2 (germline): SGHAT, FQNNGV.

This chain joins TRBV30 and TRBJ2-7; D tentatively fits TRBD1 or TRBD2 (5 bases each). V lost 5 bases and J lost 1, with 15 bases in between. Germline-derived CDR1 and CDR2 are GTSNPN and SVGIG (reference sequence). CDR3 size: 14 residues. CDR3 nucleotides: TGTGCCTGGCTCCCGGGTGGGACGTCCTACGAGCAGTACTTC. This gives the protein CAWLPGGTSYEQYF. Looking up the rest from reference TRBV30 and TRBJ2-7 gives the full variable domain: SQTIHQWPATLVQPVGSPLSLECTVEGTSNPNLYWYRQAAGRGLQLLFYSVGIGQISSEVPQNLSASRPQDRQFILSSKKLLLSDSGFYLCAWLPGGTSYEQYFGPGTRLTVT.

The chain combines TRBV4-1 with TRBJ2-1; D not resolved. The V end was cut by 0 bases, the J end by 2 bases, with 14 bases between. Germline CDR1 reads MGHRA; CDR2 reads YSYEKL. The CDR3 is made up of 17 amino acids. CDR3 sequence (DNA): TGCGCCAGCAGCCAAGATCGGAAAGGTGGAACCTACAATGAGCAGTTCTTC. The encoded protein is CASSQDRKGGTYNEQFF.